This T cell receptor (beta chain) was obtained from a study of T cell repertoires in cytomegalovirus infection. Germline V gene lookup returns CDR1 SGHDN and CDR2 FVKESK. The CDR3 runs 13 residues. Trimming removed 5 bases from V and 3 bases from J, with 10 bases in between. Concerning this clonotype itself: Its specificity is not known.

TCRdb called the reads again in MiXCR, with one record for every CDR3 protein. The sample carries under 850,000 distinct CDR3 sequences, around 30% recorded once. This chain connects TRBV14 to TRBJ1-1; D possibly corresponds to TRBD1 (5 bases). This clonotype was sampled from a human donor in good health (CMV status not recorded). Some clones in this sample may be carry-over from other donors' samples. Sequenced here: cultured PBMCs, sampled from culture after CMV antigen stimulation. DNA for the CDR3: TGTGCCAGCAGCGGCGACAGACACACTGAAGCTTTCTTT. Translation: CASSGDRHTEAFF.